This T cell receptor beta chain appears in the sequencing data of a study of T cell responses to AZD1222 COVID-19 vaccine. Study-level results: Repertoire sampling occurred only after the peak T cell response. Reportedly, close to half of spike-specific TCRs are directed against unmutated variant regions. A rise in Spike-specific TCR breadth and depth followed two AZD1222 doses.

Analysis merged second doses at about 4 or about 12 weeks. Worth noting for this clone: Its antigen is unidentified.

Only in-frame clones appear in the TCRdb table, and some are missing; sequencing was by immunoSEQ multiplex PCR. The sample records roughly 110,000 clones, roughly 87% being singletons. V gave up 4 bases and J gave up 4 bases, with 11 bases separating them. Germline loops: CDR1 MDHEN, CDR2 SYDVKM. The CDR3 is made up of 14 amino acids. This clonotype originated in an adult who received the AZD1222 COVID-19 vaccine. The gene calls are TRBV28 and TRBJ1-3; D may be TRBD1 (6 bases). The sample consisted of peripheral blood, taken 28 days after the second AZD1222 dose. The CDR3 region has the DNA TGTGCCAGCAGTTCTACAGGGTACGGAAACACCATATATTTT. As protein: CASSSTGYGNTIYF.